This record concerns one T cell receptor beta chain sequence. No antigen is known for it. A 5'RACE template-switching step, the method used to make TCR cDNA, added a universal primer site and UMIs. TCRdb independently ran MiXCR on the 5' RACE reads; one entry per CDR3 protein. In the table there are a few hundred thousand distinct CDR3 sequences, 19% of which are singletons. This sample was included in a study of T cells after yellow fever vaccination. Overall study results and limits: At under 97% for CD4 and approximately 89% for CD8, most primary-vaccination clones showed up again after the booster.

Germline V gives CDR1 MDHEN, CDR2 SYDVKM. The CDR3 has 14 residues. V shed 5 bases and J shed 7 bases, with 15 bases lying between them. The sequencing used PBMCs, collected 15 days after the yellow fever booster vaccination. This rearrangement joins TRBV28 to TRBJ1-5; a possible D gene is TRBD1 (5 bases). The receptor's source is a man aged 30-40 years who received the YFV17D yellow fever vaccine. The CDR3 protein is CASSLGLLSQPQHF. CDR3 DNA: TGTGCCAGCAGTCTGGGACTTTTGAGCCAGCCCCAGCATTTT.